Presented here are 9 T cell receptor beta chains from one specimen sequenced in a study of human T cells and chemical hapten exposure. Time point meaning: pre-sensitization, week 0. Treatment defined: therapeutic diphenylcyclopropenone sensitization with weekly scalp DPC. TCRdb called the RACE reads again in MiXCR, with one record for every CDR3 protein. The sample lists about 80,000 distinct CDR3 sequences, approximately 15% occurring once. This specimen was whole blood, taken in connection with sensitization to the hapten diphenylcyclopropenone (DPC). Every receptor here comes from a woman between 50 and 59 years old with alopecia areata. Some clones in this sample may be carry-over from other donors' samples.

This chain connects TRBV19 to TRBJ1-5; tentatively, D is TRBD1 (6 bases). This CDR3 region has 16 residues. Germline V gene data show CDR1 as LNHDA and CDR2 as SQIVND (reference sequence). The germline V and J ends were trimmed by 5 bases and 6 bases, with 20 bases remaining between them. CDR3 sequence (DNA): TGTGCCAGTAGTCCTGGCCAGGGGCGAGAAGGTCAGCCCCAGCATTTT. Its protein product is CASSPGQGREGQPQHF.

This clonotype was seen more than once but under ten times. The rearrangement uses TRBV9 and TRBJ2-1; TRBD2 matches at 7 bases. The CDR3 runs 13 residues. The V gene end was trimmed by 7 bases and the J gene end by 1 base; junction bases not matched to a gene: 2. The germline V gene has CDR1 SGDLS and CDR2 YYNGEE. CDR3 amino acids: CASAGVSYNEQFF. CDR3 in DNA: TGTGCCAGCGCGGGGGTTTCCTACAATGAGCAGTTCTTC.

This clonotype has more than one count but fewer than ten. This chain uses TRBV6-5 with TRBJ2-3; weak D call: TRBD1 (6 bases). The CDR3 is 15 amino acids. V was cut by 5 bases and J by 0 bases, with 12 bases left in between. Germline V lookup: CDR1 MNHEY, CDR2 SVGAGI. CDR3 loop: CASSKQGLSTDTQYF. CDR3 bases: TGTGCCAGCAGTAAACAGGGCCTTAGCACAGATACGCAGTATTTT.

This chain connects TRBV6-5 to TRBJ1-1; D might be TRBD1 (5 bases). The V gene's germline CDR1 is MNHEY and CDR2 SVGAGI. V lost 2 bases to trimming and J lost 1 base, with 8 bases between them. The CDR3 totals 14 residues. In DNA form, the CDR3 reads TGTGCCAGCAGTTACAGGGGCCAGAACACTGAAGCTTTCTTT. Protein: CASSYRGQNTEAFF.

V is TRBV6-5 and J is TRBJ1-1; D remains ambiguous. Trimming left V 0 bases short and J 0 bases short, with 8 bases between. CDR1 MNHEY and CDR2 SVGAGI come from the germline V gene. The CDR3 sequence is 15 residues long. The CDR3 protein is CASSYSRNLNTEAFF. Here the CDR3 DNA reads TGTGCCAGCAGTTACTCCCGAAACTTGAACACTGAAGCTTTCTTT.

This clonotype was counted between two and nine times. This chain joins TRBV27 and TRBJ2-1; 14 bases are shared with TRBD2. CDR1 is MNHEY and CDR2 is SMNVEV in the germline V gene (reference sequence). The V gene end was trimmed by 8 bases and the J gene end by 9 bases; junction bases not matched to a gene: 15. The CDR3 runs to 17 residues. The chain's CDR3 is CASRPHDWTSGRPEQFF. CDR3 coding DNA: TGTGCCAGCCGTCCTCATGATTGGACTAGCGGGAGGCCTGAGCAGTTCTTC.

This clonotype was recorded a few times. The chain recombines TRBV18 with TRBJ2-7; a possible D gene is TRBD1 (6 bases). Trimming pared 7 bases from V and 5 bases from J, leaving 15 bases between. The germline CDR1 and CDR2 sequences are KGHSH and LQKENI. The CDR3 length is 13 residues. CDR3 DNA sequence: TGTGCCAGCTTCGAGTGGGGGCTAAACGAGCAGTACTTC. It specifies CASFEWGLNEQYF. The complete variable domain, with remaining parts taken from reference TRBV18 and TRBJ2-7, reads NAGVMQNPRHLVRRRGQEARLRCSPMKGHSHVYWYRQLPEEGLKFMVYLQKENIIDESGMPKERFSAEFPKEGPSILRIQQVVRGDSAAYFCASFEWGLNEQYFGPGTRLTVT.

This rearrangement joins TRBV12-3 or TRBV12-4 to TRBJ1-4; 9 bases are shared with TRBD1. The CDR3 runs 14 residues. The V and J ends lost 5 bases and 9 bases, in that order; junction bases with no gene match: 7. CDR3 protein: CASSQAGTGQKLFF. The CDR3 DNA sequence: TGTGCCAGCAGTCAAGCCGGGACAGGGCAAAAACTGTTTTTT.

This clonotype showed up many times. The V and J genes are TRBV20-1 and TRBJ2-1, with 9 nucleotides matching TRBD2. Per germline, CDR1 DFQATT and CDR2 SNEGSKA (reference sequence). V lost 3 bases, J lost 5 bases, and 8 bases stayed unmatched. The CDR3 is made up of 15 amino acids. The CDR3 here is CSARSAGGPHNEQFF. As DNA, the CDR3 is TGCAGTGCTAGGTCCGCGGGAGGGCCGCACAATGAGCAGTTCTTC.